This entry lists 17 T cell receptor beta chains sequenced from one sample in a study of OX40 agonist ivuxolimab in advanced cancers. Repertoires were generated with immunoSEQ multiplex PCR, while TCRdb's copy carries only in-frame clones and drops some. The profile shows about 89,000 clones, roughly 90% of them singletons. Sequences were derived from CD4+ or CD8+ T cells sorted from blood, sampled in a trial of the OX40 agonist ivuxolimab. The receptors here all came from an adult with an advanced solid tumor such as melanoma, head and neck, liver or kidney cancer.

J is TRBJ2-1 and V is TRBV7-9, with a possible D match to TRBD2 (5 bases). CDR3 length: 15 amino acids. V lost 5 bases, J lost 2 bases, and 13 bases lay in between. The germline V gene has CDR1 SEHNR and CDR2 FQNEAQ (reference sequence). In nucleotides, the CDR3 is TGTGCCAGCAGCCCCGGGAAGGACCCCTACAATGAGCAGTTCTTC. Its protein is CASSPGKDPYNEQFF.

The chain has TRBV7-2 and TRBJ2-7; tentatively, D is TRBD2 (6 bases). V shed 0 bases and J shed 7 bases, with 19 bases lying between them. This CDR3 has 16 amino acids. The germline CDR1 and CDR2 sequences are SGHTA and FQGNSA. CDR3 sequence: CASSLAGREARGEQYF. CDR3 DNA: TGTGCCAGCAGCTTAGCGGGCAGGGAGGCTCGGGGAGAGCAGTACTTC.

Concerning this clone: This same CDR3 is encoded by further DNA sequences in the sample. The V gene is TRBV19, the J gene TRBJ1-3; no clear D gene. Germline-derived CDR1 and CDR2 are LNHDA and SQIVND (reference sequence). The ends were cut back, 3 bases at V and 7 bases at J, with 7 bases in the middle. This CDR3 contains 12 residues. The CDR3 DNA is TGTGCCAGTAGTATTTCCGGGAACACCATATATTTT. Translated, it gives CASSISGNTIYF.

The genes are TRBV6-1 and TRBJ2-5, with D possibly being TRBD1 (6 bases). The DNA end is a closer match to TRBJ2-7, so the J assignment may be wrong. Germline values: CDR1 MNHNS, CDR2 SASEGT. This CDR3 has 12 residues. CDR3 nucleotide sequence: TGTGCCAGCTCGGACAGATTCTACGAGCAGTACTTC. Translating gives CASSDRFYEQYF.

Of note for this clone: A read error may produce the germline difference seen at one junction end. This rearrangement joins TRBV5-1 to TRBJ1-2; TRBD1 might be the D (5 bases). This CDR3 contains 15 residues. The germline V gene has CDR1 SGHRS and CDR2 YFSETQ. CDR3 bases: TGTGCCAGCAGCTTGGTAGGACAACCCGAGGGGGGCTACACCTTC. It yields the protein CASSLVGQPEGGYTF.

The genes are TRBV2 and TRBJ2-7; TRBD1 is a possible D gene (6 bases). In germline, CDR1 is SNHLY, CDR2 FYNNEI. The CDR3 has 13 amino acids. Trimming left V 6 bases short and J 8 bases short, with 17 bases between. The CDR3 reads CASSPGQSLQQYF. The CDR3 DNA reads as TGTGCCAGCAGCCCGGGACAAAGCCTACAGCAGTACTTC.

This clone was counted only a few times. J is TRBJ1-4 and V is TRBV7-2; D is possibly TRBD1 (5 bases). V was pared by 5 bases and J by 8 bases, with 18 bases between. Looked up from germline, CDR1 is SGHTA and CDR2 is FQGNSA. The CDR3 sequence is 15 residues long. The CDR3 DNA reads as TGTGCCAGCAGCCCGGCAGGGAAAGTGGGCGAAAAACTGTTTTTT. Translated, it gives CASSPAGKVGEKLFF.

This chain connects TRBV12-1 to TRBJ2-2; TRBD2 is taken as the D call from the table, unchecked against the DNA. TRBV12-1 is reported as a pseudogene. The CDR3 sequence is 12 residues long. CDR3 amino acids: CASTKRTGELFF. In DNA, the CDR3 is TGTGCCAGCACCAAGCGAACCGGGGAGCTGTTTTTT.

This CDR3 is CASSVVSTGEKLFF. The CDR3 bases are TGTGCCAGCAGCGTAGTAAGCACCGGGGAAAAACTGTTTTTT. V and J are TRBV9 and TRBJ1-4; D is unclear. The CDR3 sequence is 14 residues long. CDR1 SGDLS and CDR2 YYNGEE come from the germline V gene. Trimming took 0 bases from V and 8 from J, leaving 11 bases between them.

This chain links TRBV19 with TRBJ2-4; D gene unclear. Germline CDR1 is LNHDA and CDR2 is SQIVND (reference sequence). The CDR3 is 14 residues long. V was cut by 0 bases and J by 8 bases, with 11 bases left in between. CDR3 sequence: CASSIDGAGDIQYF. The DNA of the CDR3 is TGTGCCAGTAGTATAGATGGCGCAGGAGACATTCAGTACTTC.

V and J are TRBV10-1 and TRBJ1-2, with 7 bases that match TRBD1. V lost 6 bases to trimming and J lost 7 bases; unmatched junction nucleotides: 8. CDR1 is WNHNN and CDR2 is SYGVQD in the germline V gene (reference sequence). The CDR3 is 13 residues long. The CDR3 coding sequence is TGCGCCAGCAGCAAAACAGGGGCTGGTGGCTACACCTTC. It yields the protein CASSKTGAGGYTF.

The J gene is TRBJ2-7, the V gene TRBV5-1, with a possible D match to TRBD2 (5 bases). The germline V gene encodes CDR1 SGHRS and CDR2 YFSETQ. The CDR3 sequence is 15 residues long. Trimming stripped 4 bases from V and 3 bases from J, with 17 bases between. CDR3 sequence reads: CASSRDLLRGYEQYF. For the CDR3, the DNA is TGCGCCAGCAGCCGAGACTTACTCCGGGGCTACGAGCAGTACTTC.

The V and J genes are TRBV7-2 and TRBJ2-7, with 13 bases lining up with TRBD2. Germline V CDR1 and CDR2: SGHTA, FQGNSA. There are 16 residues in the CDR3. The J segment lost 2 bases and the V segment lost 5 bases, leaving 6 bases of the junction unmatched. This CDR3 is CASSPGTSGDPYEQYF. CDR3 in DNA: TGTGCCAGCAGCCCGGGGACTAGCGGGGACCCCTACGAGCAGTACTTC.

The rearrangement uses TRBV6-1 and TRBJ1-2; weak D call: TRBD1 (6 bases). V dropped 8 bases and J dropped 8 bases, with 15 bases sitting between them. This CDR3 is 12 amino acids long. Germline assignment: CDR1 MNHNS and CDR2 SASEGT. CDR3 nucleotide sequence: TGTGCCAGCCGATCGGGGGCAGGGGGCTACACCTTC. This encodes CASRSGAGGYTF.

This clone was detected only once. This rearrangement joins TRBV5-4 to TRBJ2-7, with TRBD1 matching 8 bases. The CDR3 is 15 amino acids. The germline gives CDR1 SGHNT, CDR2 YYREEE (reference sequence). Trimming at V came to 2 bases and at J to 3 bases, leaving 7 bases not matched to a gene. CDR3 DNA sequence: TGTGCCAGCAGCTTTGGAACAGGGGGGTACTACGAGCAGTACTTC. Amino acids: CASSFGTGGYYEQYF.

The CDR3 DNA reads TGTGCCTGGAAACTGAACTATGGCTACACCTTC. Its translation is CAWKLNYGYTF. The chain is built from TRBV30 and TRBJ1-2; D remains unclear. The V and J ends lost 4 bases and 2 bases respectively, with 5 bases between them. Germline lookup yields CDR1 GTSNPN and CDR2 SVGIG (reference sequence). This CDR3 has 11 amino acids.

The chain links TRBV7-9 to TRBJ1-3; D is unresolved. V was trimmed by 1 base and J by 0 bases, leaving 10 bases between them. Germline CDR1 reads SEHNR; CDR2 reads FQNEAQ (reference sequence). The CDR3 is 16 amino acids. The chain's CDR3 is CASSLVGFSSGNTIYF. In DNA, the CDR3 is TGTGCCAGCAGCTTAGTAGGTTTCAGCTCTGGAAACACCATATATTTT.